These 7 T cell receptor beta chains originate from one sample sequenced in a study of T-cell reconstitution after alpha-beta-depleted transplantation in children. Unique molecular identifiers were incorporated during preparation of the TCRbeta library. TCRdb re-called the PCR reads through MiXCR, storing one row per CDR3 protein. Of about a million distinct CDR3 sequences in the sample, 25% to 30% were seen once. Sequenced here: PBMCs, mostly from graft donor cells, sampled 360 days after TCRalphabeta/CD19-depleted stem cell transplant. All receptors derive from a boy under three years old who had a stem cell transplant for SCID, so the T cells may come from the graft donor.

The chain uses TRBV20-1 and TRBJ1-2; D ambiguous. The CDR3 length is 11 residues. V lost 3 bases to trimming and J lost 7 bases, with 9 bases between them. The germline CDR1 and CDR2 sequences are DFQATT and SNEGSKA (reference sequence). The CDR3 here is CSARESGGYTF. The CDR3 DNA reads TGCAGTGCTAGGGAGTCGGGTGGCTACACCTTC.

The chain joins TRBV4-2 to TRBJ2-7; 7 bases fit TRBD1. Germline CDR1 is LGHNA and CDR2 is YNFKEQ. The CDR3 sequence is 14 residues long. V shed 2 bases, J shed 5 bases, and the junction held 6 bases outside the gene matches. Written as DNA, the CDR3 is TGTGCCAGCAGCCAACTGGACAGGTATGACGAGCAGTACTTC. It translates to CASSQLDRYDEQYF.

The chain recombines TRBV5-1 with TRBJ2-3; TRBD1 aligns across 8 bases. The CDR3 totals 18 residues. Germline CDR1 is SGHRS and CDR2 is YFSETQ. The V and J ends lost 4 bases and 5 bases, in that order; junction bases with no gene match: 18. CDR3 in DNA: TGCGCCAGCAGCCTCGCGCCAGTAACAGGGGGAAGAGGAGATACGCAGTATTTT. Translation: CASSLAPVTGGRGDTQYF.

This chain uses TRBV28 with TRBJ1-2, with 8 bases aligning to TRBD1. The V gene end was trimmed by 5 bases and the J gene end by 4 bases; junction bases not matched to a gene: 15. Germline V CDR1 and CDR2: MDHEN, SYDVKM. The CDR3 covers 17 residues. CDR3 residues: CASSPTTYRDRRYGYTF. DNA of the CDR3: TGTGCCAGCAGTCCCACTACTTACAGGGACAGGCGCTATGGCTACACCTTC.

This clonotype was counted many times. The rearrangement joins TRBV12-3 or TRBV12-4 to TRBJ2-7; 9 positions match TRBD1. The V gene end was trimmed by 7 bases and the J gene end by 2 bases; junction bases not matched to a gene: 6. This CDR3 is 14 amino acids long. CDR3 coding DNA: TGTGCCAGCACAGGAGACAGGGGGACCTACGAGCAGTACTTC. It translates to CASTGDRGTYEQYF.

This chain uses TRBV5-1 with TRBJ2-3; the match to TRBD1 covers 10 bases. Germline lookup yields CDR1 SGHRS and CDR2 YFSETQ. The length of the CDR3 is 15 residues. The ends lost 5 bases at V and 7 bases at J; junction bases unmatched: 10. In DNA, the CDR3 is TGCGCCAGCAGGGATGGGACAGGGGCGAGGAATACGCAGTATTTT. Residues: CASRDGTGARNTQYF.

This sequence joins TRBV20-1 and TRBJ1-5; D ambiguous. V lost 7 bases and J lost 2, with 6 bases in between. CDR1 DFQATT and CDR2 SNEGSKA come from the germline V gene (reference sequence). The CDR3 totals 11 residues. The CDR3 nucleotides read TGCAGTGTGGGAGGCAATCAGCCCCAGCATTTT. Its translation: CSVGGNQPQHF.